These T cell receptor beta chains were read from a single sample in a study of T cells in Graves' hyperthyroidism and ophthalmopathy. TCRdb reprocessed the multiplex PCR reads via MiXCR and lists one record per CDR3 protein. The repertoire holds over 400,000 distinct CDR3 sequences, with about 20% as singletons. Input material: blood. The receptor set was obtained from a woman in her 70s with Graves' ophthalmopathy. Both conserved end residues are part of each CDR3. Each record gives: clone size, D gene, CDR3 length, V gene, J gene, CDR3 DNA, CDR3 protein. D genes are given only for firm matches. Rows give clone size only sometimes, using once, few, many, or a class for an expanded clone.

abundance: few
d_gene: TRBD2
len: 13
v_gene: TRBV29-1
j_gene: TRBJ2-5
CDR3nt: TGCAGCGTTTCAACCGGGACTAGCGGGATACAGTACTTC
CDR3aa: CSVSTGTSGIQYF

abundance: many
d_gene: -
len: 12
v_gene: TRBV28
j_gene: TRBJ1-1
CDR3nt: TGTGCCAGCAGTTTTCTCGGCACTGAAGCTTTCTTT
CDR3aa: CASSFLGTEAFF

abundance: -
d_gene: -
len: 14
v_gene: TRBV18
j_gene: TRBJ2-3
CDR3nt: TGTGCCAGCTCACCAGTCACCCACACAGATACGCAGTATTTT
CDR3aa: CASSPVTHTDTQYF

abundance: many
d_gene: -
len: 11
v_gene: TRBV30
j_gene: TRBJ2-7
CDR3nt: TGTGCCTGGAGTGTAAGCGGTGAGCAGTACTTC
CDR3aa: CAWSVSGEQYF

abundance: -
d_gene: -
len: 14
v_gene: TRBV5-4
j_gene: TRBJ2-5
CDR3nt: TGTGCCAGCAGCTTTGGGGGCTCCCAAGAGACCCAGTACTTC
CDR3aa: CASSFGGSQETQYF

abundance: -
d_gene: -
len: 13
v_gene: TRBV19
j_gene: TRBJ2-7
CDR3nt: TGTGCCAGTAGGGAGGAGATGGGCTACGAGCAGTACTTC
CDR3aa: CASREEMGYEQYF

abundance: -
d_gene: TRBD2
len: 17
v_gene: TRBV9
j_gene: TRBJ2-1
CDR3nt: TGTGCCAGCAGCATCACTAGCGGGAGGCTCCCCTACAATGAGCAGTTCTTC
CDR3aa: CASSITSGRLPYNEQFF

abundance: few
d_gene: -
len: 16
v_gene: TRBV3-1
j_gene: TRBJ1-1
CDR3nt: TGTGCCAGCAGCCCGACCGGGGGGGCCTTGAACACTGAAGCTTTCTTT
CDR3aa: CASSPTGGALNTEAFF

abundance: few
d_gene: -
len: 15
v_gene: TRBV12-3/TRBV12-4
j_gene: TRBJ1-1
CDR3nt: TGTGCCAGCAGTTTAGGGGCCTTCGGGGTCACTGAAGCTTTCTTT
CDR3aa: CASSLGAFGVTEAFF

abundance: -
d_gene: TRBD2
len: 14
v_gene: TRBV6-1
j_gene: TRBJ2-5
CDR3nt: TGTGCCAGCAGAGTTAGCGGGAGGATCGGGACCCAGTACTTC
CDR3aa: CASRVSGRIGTQYF

abundance: few
d_gene: TRBD2
len: 17
v_gene: TRBV7-7
j_gene: TRBJ2-3
CDR3nt: TGTGCTAGCAGCCCTAGACTAGCGGGAGTAGGAATAGATACGCAGTATTTT
CDR3aa: CASSPRLAGVGIDTQYF

abundance: many
d_gene: TRBD2
len: 16
v_gene: TRBV7-2
j_gene: TRBJ2-5
CDR3nt: TGTGCCAGCAGCCCCAGTGGTCTAGCGGGCATAAGGGCCCAGTACTTC
CDR3aa: CASSPSGLAGIRAQYF

abundance: -
d_gene: -
len: 17
v_gene: TRBV20-1
j_gene: TRBJ2-1
CDR3nt: TGCAGTGCTAGAGATAGTCAGGGATCGAGCTCCTACAATGAGCAGTTCTTC
CDR3aa: CSARDSQGSSSYNEQFF

abundance: few
d_gene: -
len: 15
v_gene: TRBV30
j_gene: TRBJ2-2
CDR3nt: TGTGCCTGGAGTGTACAGCGAGCGAACACCGGGGAGCTGTTTTTT
CDR3aa: CAWSVQRANTGELFF

abundance: -
d_gene: TRBD1
len: 14
v_gene: TRBV12-3/TRBV12-4
j_gene: TRBJ1-1
CDR3nt: TGTGCCAGCAGACAGGGACAGGGGTACACTGAAGCTTTCTTT
CDR3aa: CASRQGQGYTEAFF

abundance: many
d_gene: -
len: 13
v_gene: TRBV27
j_gene: TRBJ2-1
CDR3nt: TGTGCCAGCAGTCCCCCCGGAGGGAATGAGCAGTTCTTC
CDR3aa: CASSPPGGNEQFF

abundance: many
d_gene: TRBD1
len: 14
v_gene: TRBV12-3/TRBV12-4
j_gene: TRBJ1-1
CDR3nt: TGTGCCAGCAGCTCGACAGGGGCCGACACTGAAGCTTTCTTT
CDR3aa: CASSSTGADTEAFF

abundance: many
d_gene: -
len: 16
v_gene: TRBV3-1
j_gene: TRBJ1-1
CDR3nt: TGTGCCAGCAGCCAGGGGAGCGGGGGGACTGTCACTGAAGCTTTCTTT
CDR3aa: CASSQGSGGTVTEAFF

abundance: -
d_gene: -
len: 15
v_gene: TRBV27
j_gene: TRBJ1-2
CDR3nt: TGTGCCAGCAGTTCCCCATCCACAGGGTCCTATGGCTACACCTTC
CDR3aa: CASSSPSTGSYGYTF

abundance: few
d_gene: -
len: 15
v_gene: TRBV18
j_gene: TRBJ2-4
CDR3nt: TGTGCCAGCTCACCAAATAGCGACCAGGGAAACATTCAGTACTTC
CDR3aa: CASSPNSDQGNIQYF

abundance: -
d_gene: -
len: 15
v_gene: TRBV7-6
j_gene: TRBJ1-4
CDR3nt: TGTGCCAGCAGCGGCTCCGTAGGGCTTAATGAAAAACTGTTTTTT
CDR3aa: CASSGSVGLNEKLFF

abundance: once
d_gene: -
len: 13
v_gene: TRBV19
j_gene: TRBJ2-1
CDR3nt: TGTGCCAGTAGGGGGGAGTTGAGGGATGAGCAGTTCTTC
CDR3aa: CASRGELRDEQFF

abundance: many
d_gene: -
len: 14
v_gene: TRBV28
j_gene: TRBJ1-5
CDR3nt: TGTGCCAGCAGTATCGCAAAGATCAATCAGCCCCAGCATTTT
CDR3aa: CASSIAKINQPQHF

abundance: -
d_gene: -
len: 12
v_gene: TRBV2
j_gene: TRBJ2-1
CDR3nt: TGTGCCAGCAGTGCCAGGGGGGATGGGCAGTTCTTC
CDR3aa: CASSARGDGQFF

abundance: few
d_gene: -
len: 13
v_gene: TRBV25-1
j_gene: TRBJ2-1
CDR3nt: TGTGCCAGCAGCCCTAGGGAAGGTACTGAGCAGTTCTTC
CDR3aa: CASSPREGTEQFF

abundance: -
d_gene: TRBD1
len: 18
v_gene: TRBV5-5
j_gene: TRBJ2-6
CDR3nt: TGTGCCAGCAGCCATGCCGGGACAGGCTCGTTTGGGGCCAACGTCCTGACTTTC
CDR3aa: CASSHAGTGSFGANVLTF

abundance: once
d_gene: TRBD1
len: 16
v_gene: TRBV18
j_gene: TRBJ2-1
CDR3nt: TGTGCCAGCTCGCCAGGGGACAGGGGCTTTTACAATGAGCAGTTCTTC
CDR3aa: CASSPGDRGFYNEQFF

abundance: few
d_gene: TRBD1
len: 16
v_gene: TRBV19
j_gene: TRBJ2-5
CDR3nt: TGTGCCAGTAGTATTCGGCTCGGCAGGGGGCAAGAGACCCAGTACTTC
CDR3aa: CASSIRLGRGQETQYF

abundance: many
d_gene: TRBD1
len: 14
v_gene: TRBV11-2
j_gene: TRBJ2-7
CDR3nt: TGTGCCAGCAGCTTAGCCGACAGGGACTACGAGCAGTACTTC
CDR3aa: CASSLADRDYEQYF

abundance: -
d_gene: -
len: 17
v_gene: TRBV7-3
j_gene: TRBJ2-6
CDR3nt: TGTGCCAGCAGCCACGGGACATCCCAGTGGGGGGCCAACGTCCTGACTTTC
CDR3aa: CASSHGTSQWGANVLTF

abundance: -
d_gene: -
len: 13
v_gene: TRBV12-3/TRBV12-4
j_gene: TRBJ2-5
CDR3nt: TGTGCCAGCAGTTCTCTGTCAGTTGAGACCCAGTACTTC
CDR3aa: CASSSLSVETQYF

abundance: few
d_gene: TRBD2
len: 17
v_gene: TRBV20-1
j_gene: TRBJ2-5
CDR3nt: TGCAGTGCTAGCCGGGGACTAGCGGGAGGAGATCGAGAGACCCAGTACTTC
CDR3aa: CSASRGLAGGDRETQYF

abundance: many
d_gene: -
len: 14
v_gene: TRBV12-3/TRBV12-4
j_gene: TRBJ2-2
CDR3nt: TGTGCCAGCAGTTTAGAAGGGGGAACCGGGGAGCTGTTTTTT
CDR3aa: CASSLEGGTGELFF

abundance: -
d_gene: -
len: 15
v_gene: TRBV20-1
j_gene: TRBJ2-1
CDR3nt: TGCAGTGCTTTAAGATCAGGGGCCATACAGGATGAGCAGTTCTTC
CDR3aa: CSALRSGAIQDEQFF

abundance: -
d_gene: TRBD1
len: 18
v_gene: TRBV11-2
j_gene: TRBJ2-3
CDR3nt: TGTGCCAGCAGCTTATCATGGGTCCGGGACAGGGAATATGATACGCAGTATTTT
CDR3aa: CASSLSWVRDREYDTQYF

abundance: few
d_gene: -
len: 13
v_gene: TRBV19
j_gene: TRBJ1-5
CDR3nt: TGTGCCAGTAGTATAGGAGGTACTCAGCCCCAGCATTTT
CDR3aa: CASSIGGTQPQHF

abundance: -
d_gene: -
len: 14
v_gene: TRBV30
j_gene: TRBJ1-5
CDR3nt: TGTGCCTGGAAGGGGGACCAAGGCAATCAGCCCCAGCATTTT
CDR3aa: CAWKGDQGNQPQHF

abundance: few
d_gene: TRBD1
len: 14
v_gene: TRBV20-1
j_gene: TRBJ2-3
CDR3nt: TGCAGTGCTAGGAAGGGGCGGGACAGGCATACGCAGTATTTT
CDR3aa: CSARKGRDRHTQYF

abundance: few
d_gene: TRBD2
len: 17
v_gene: TRBV15
j_gene: TRBJ2-3
CDR3nt: TGTGCCACCAGCAGACACTGGACTAGCAGCTCCACAGATACGCAGTATTTT
CDR3aa: CATSRHWTSSSTDTQYF

abundance: -
d_gene: TRBD2
len: 17
v_gene: TRBV5-1
j_gene: TRBJ2-7
CDR3nt: TGCGCCAGCAGCCCTGGACTAGCGGGACGTAAAACCTACGAGCAGTACTTC
CDR3aa: CASSPGLAGRKTYEQYF

abundance: -
d_gene: -
len: 15
v_gene: TRBV3-1
j_gene: TRBJ2-7
CDR3nt: TGTGTCAGCAGCCAAGATCCCCACAACTCCTACGAGCAGTACTTC
CDR3aa: CVSSQDPHNSYEQYF

abundance: -
d_gene: -
len: 15
v_gene: TRBV3-1
j_gene: TRBJ1-3
CDR3nt: TGTGCCAGCAGCCAAGCAGGGTCGTTATCGGACACCATATATTTT
CDR3aa: CASSQAGSLSDTIYF

abundance: -
d_gene: TRBD1
len: 15
v_gene: TRBV29-1
j_gene: TRBJ2-3
CDR3nt: TGCAGCGTTGAAGATCCGGGACAGAGCGCAGATACGCAGTATTTT
CDR3aa: CSVEDPGQSADTQYF

abundance: few
d_gene: -
len: 16
v_gene: TRBV5-1
j_gene: TRBJ1-6
CDR3nt: TGCGCCAGCAGCCATAATGGACTGGAACGGGGATCACCCCTCCACTTT
CDR3aa: CASSHNGLERGSPLHF

abundance: -
d_gene: TRBD1
len: 17
v_gene: TRBV6-1
j_gene: TRBJ2-7
CDR3nt: TGTGCCTGCAGGAGAGGGGCCGGACAGGGGAGCTCCTACGAGCAGTACTTC
CDR3aa: CACRRGAGQGSSYEQYF

abundance: few
d_gene: -
len: 13
v_gene: TRBV30
j_gene: TRBJ2-7
CDR3nt: TGTGCCTGGAGTGGGAACAGGGCATCCGAGCAGTACTTC
CDR3aa: CAWSGNRASEQYF

abundance: -
d_gene: -
len: 17
v_gene: TRBV19
j_gene: TRBJ1-3
CDR3nt: TGTGCCAGTAGTAGAGGGACGTCGGGGAGCTCTGGAAACACCATATATTTT
CDR3aa: CASSRGTSGSSGNTIYF

abundance: -
d_gene: -
len: 13
v_gene: TRBV20-1
j_gene: TRBJ2-7
CDR3nt: TGCAGTGCTAGAGATGACCTAGCGCGCGAGCAGTACTTC
CDR3aa: CSARDDLAREQYF